What follows describes a single T cell receptor beta chain. Its antigen is not identified. The CDR3 is 14 amino acids. CDR1 and CDR2 from the germline V gene are SQVTM and ANQGSEA. The entry originates in a study of T cells expressing NK-cell markers. TCRdb reprocessed the 5' RACE reads, with one entry per CDR3 protein and no DNA. The specimen's table records roughly 390,000 distinct CDR3 sequences. Study results and limitations: The CD3+CD56-NKG2C+ fraction was also led by these clonotypes in a handful of donors.

The sequencing sample was made of blood T cells: a sorted CD56 or NKG2C T cell subset, CD4+ or CD8+ T cells, or bulk PBMC T cells (not recorded which). The receptor was isolated from a man aged 18 to 70 in good health. The V call is TRBV29-1, the J call TRBJ2-7; TCRdb proposes TRBD1, but this gene call is untestable without DNA. The CDR3 protein is CSVEVVQGAYEQYF.